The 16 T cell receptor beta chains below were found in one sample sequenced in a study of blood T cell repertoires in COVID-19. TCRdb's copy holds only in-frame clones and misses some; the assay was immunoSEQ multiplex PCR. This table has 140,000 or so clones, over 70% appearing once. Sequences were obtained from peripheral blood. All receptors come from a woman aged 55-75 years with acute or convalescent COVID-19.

The CDR3 DNA reads as TGTGCCAGTCGTAGCGTGGGCATGAACACCGGGGAGCTGTTTTTT. Its protein is CASRSVGMNTGELFF. This chain connects TRBV6-4 to TRBJ2-2, with D tentatively TRBD2 (5 bases). CDR3 length: 15 amino acids. From germline, CDR1 is MRHNA and CDR2 SNTAGT. Trimming removed 9 bases at V and 1 base at J, with 15 bases between.

The CDR3 here is CSVVRDRGYNEQFF. As DNA, the CDR3 is TGCAGCGTTGTTCGGGACAGGGGTTACAATGAGCAGTTCTTC. This chain joins TRBV29-1 and TRBJ2-1; 10 nucleotides line up with TRBD1. This CDR3 comprises 14 residues. Germline lookup yields CDR1 SQVTM and CDR2 ANQGSEA. V was pared by 4 bases and J by 4 bases, with 4 bases of the junction left unmatched.

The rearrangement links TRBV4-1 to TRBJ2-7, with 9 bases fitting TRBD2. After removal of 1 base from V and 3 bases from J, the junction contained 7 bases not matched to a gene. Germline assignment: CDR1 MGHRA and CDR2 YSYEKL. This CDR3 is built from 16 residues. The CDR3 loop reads CASSQVAGAPYYEQYF. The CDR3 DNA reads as TGCGCCAGCAGCCAAGTAGCGGGAGCTCCCTACTACGAGCAGTACTTC.

The DNA for the CDR3 is TGTGCCAGCTCACCAGTTATCTCTGGAAACACCATATATTTT. It codes for CASSPVISGNTIYF. The J gene is TRBJ1-3, the V gene TRBV18, with D hard to call. The CDR3 is made up of 14 amino acids. Between the trimmed V and J ends, which lost 2 bases and 0 bases, there was a span of 5 bases. The V gene's germline CDR1 is KGHSH and CDR2 LQKENI.

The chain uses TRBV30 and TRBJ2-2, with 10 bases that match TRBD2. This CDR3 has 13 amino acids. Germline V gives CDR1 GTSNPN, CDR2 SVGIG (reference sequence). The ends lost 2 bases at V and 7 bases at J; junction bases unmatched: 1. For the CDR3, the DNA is TGTGCCTGGAGTTGGACTAGCGGCGGGGAGCTGTTTTTT. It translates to CAWSWTSGGELFF.

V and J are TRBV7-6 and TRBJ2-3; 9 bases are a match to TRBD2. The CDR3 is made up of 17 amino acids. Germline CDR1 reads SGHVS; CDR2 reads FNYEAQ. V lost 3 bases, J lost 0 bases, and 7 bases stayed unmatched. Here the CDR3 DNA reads TGTGCCAGCAGCTTTGGATTTAGCGGGAGCAGCACAGATACGCAGTATTTT. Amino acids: CASSFGFSGSSTDTQYF.

The CDR3 is CASSSTSGHFGEQFF. The CDR3 DNA follows: TGTGCCAGCAGCTCGACTAGCGGTCATTTCGGTGAGCAGTTCTTC. The rearrangement links TRBV9 to TRBJ2-1; 9 bases match TRBD2. The germline gives CDR1 SGDLS, CDR2 YYNGEE. Trimming cost V 4 bases and J 9 bases; bases outside gene matches: 11. The CDR3 consists of 15 residues.

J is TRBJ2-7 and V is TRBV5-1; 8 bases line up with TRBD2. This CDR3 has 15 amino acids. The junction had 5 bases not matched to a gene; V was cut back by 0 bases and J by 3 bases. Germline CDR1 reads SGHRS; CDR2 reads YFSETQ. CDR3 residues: CASSLERGRFYEQYF. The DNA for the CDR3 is TGCGCCAGCAGCTTGGAGCGGGGGAGGTTCTACGAGCAGTACTTC.

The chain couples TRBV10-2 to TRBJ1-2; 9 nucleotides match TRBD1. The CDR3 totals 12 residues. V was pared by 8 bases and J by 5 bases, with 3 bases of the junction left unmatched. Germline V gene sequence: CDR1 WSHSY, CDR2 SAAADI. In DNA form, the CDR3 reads TGCGCCAGCGTGGACAGGGGATATGGCTACACCTTC. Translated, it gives CASVDRGYGYTF.

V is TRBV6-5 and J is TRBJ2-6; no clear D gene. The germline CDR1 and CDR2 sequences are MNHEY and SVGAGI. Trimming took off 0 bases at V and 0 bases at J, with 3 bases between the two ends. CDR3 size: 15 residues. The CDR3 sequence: CASSYSGSGANVLTF. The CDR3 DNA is TGTGCCAGCAGTTACTCCGGCTCTGGGGCCAACGTCCTGACTTTC.

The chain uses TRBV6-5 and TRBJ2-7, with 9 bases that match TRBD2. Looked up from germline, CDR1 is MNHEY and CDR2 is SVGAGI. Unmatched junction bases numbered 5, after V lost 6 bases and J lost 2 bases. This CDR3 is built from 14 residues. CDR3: CASSRLADTYEQYF. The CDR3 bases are TGTGCCAGCAGCCGACTAGCGGACACCTACGAGCAGTACTTC.

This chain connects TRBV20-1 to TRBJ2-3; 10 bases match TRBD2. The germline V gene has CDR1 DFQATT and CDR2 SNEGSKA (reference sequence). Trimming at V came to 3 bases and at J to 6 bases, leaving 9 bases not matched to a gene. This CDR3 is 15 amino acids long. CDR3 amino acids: CSASLLAGVADTQYF. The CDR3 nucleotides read TGCAGTGCTAGTCTCCTAGCGGGAGTTGCGGATACGCAGTATTTT.

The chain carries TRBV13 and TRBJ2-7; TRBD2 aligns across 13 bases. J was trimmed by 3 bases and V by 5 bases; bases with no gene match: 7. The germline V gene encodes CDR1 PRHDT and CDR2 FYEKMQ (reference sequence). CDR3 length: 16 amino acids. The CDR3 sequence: CASSPAGTSGIYEQYF. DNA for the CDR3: TGTGCCAGCAGCCCCGCCGGGACTAGCGGGATCTACGAGCAGTACTTC.

The CDR3 bases are TGTGCCAGCAGCCAAGATACTGTCAGACTATACGAGCAGTACTTC. It is translated as CASSQDTVRLYEQYF. This chain uses TRBV3-1 (or the pseudogene TRBV3-2) with TRBJ2-7; the D gene is possibly TRBD2 (5 bases). V lost 0 bases and J 4 bases, leaving 13 bases between the germline ends. CDR1 and CDR2 from the germline V gene are LGHDT and YNNKEL (reference sequence). CDR3 length equals 15 residues.

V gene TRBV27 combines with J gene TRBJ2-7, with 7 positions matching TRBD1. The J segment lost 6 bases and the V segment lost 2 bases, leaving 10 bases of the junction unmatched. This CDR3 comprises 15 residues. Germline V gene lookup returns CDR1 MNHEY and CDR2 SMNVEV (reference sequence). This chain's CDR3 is CASSLTTGWAGEQYF. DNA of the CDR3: TGTGCCAGCAGTTTAACGACAGGGTGGGCGGGCGAGCAGTACTTC.

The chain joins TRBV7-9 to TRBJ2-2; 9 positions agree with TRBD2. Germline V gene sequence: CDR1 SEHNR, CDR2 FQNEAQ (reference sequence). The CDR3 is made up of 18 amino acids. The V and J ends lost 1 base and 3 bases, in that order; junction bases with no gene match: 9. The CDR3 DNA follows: TGTGCCAGCAGCTTAGTCGGTAGCGGGAGCCCCGACACCGGGGAGCTGTTTTTT. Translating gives CASSLVGSGSPDTGELFF.